The entry below describes one TCR beta chain. What it binds is not known. At one boundary the junction diverges from the germline segment, which might be a read error. This entry is derived from a study of T cells in Graves' hyperthyroidism and ophthalmopathy. Study-wide points: Most expanded thyroid clonotypes above 0.001 also appeared in blood.

The investigators amplified TCR beta CDR3 regions from RNA transcripts. The TCR CDR3 first-round RT-PCR relied on the HTBI primer set. From the multiplex PCR reads, TCRdb called clonotypes with MiXCR, one entry per CDR3 protein. The repertoire consists of 500,000 to 750,000 distinct CDR3 sequences, with approximately 14% occurring once and the leading ten covering roughly 7.7%. Clinical Activity Scores of at least 3, NOSPECS grades of at least 4 and durations under 3 months characterized ophthalmopathy patients. Lactation, pregnancy, other autoimmune disease or uncontrolled infection led to exclusion of patients. Clinical symptoms, serum thyroxine and TRAb, thyroid ultrasound and orbital computed tomography were used for the diagnoses. Sequencing input: blood. The clonotype originates from a young woman with Graves' ophthalmopathy.

CDR3 coding DNA: TGTGCCAGCAGCCAAGAAGGTAGCAGGAACACCGGGGAGCTGTTTTTT. Translation gives CASSQEGSRNTGELFF. The chain links TRBV4-1 to TRBJ2-2; D unresolved. The CDR3 length is 16 residues. Germline V gene data show CDR1 as MGHRA and CDR2 as YSYEKL.